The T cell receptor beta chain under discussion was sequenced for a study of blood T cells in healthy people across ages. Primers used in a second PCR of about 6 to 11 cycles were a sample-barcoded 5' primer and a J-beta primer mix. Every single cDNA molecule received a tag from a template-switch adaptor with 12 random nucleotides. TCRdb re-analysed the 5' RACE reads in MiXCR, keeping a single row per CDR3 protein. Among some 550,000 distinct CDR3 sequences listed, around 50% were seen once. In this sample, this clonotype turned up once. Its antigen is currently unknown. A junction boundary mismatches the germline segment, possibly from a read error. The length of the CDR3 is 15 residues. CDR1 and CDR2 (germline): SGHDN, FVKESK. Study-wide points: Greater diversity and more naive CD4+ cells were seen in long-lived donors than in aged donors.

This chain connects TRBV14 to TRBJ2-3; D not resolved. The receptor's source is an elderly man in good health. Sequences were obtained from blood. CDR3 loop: CASGQVPIGTDTQYF. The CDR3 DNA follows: TGTGCCAGCGGCCAAGTACCTATAGGCACAGATACGCAGTATTTT.